These 17 T cell receptor beta chains share one sample of origin, sequenced in a study of cytomegalovirus exposure and HLA in healthy donors. The PCR employed 60 Vbeta primers together with 13 Jbeta primers. The protocol was immunoSEQ multiplex PCR, while the TCRdb copy is restricted to in-frame clones and leaves out a portion. The sample records about 170,000 clones, around 80% being singletons. Specimen: PBMCs. Receptor source: a woman in her twenties or thirties in good health and CMV-seropositive.

Only one count was recorded for this clone. The J gene is TRBJ2-5, the V gene TRBV2, with 9 bases fitting TRBD1. Matching the DNA end better, TRBJ2-7 makes the J call doubtful. This CDR3 spans 16 amino acids. Germline CDR1 is SNHLY and CDR2 is FYNNEI. CDR3 sequence (DNA): TGTGCCAGCAGCGGGTTCTTCGGGACAGGGCGGAACGAGCAGTACTTC. Protein: CASSGFFGTGRNEQYF.

The V and J genes are TRBV27 and TRBJ1-5; 7 nucleotides line up with TRBD1. There are 17 residues in the CDR3. Germline V CDR1 and CDR2: MNHEY, SMNVEV (reference sequence). After removal of 5 bases from V and 1 base from J, the junction contained 11 bases not matched to a gene. The chain's CDR3 is CASSPRQGVGSNQPQHF. CDR3 nucleotide sequence: TGTGCCAGCAGTCCCCGGCAGGGGGTTGGAAGCAATCAGCCCCAGCATTTT.

The J gene is TRBJ2-3, the V gene TRBV11-2; 10 bases match TRBD2. CDR3 length equals 12 residues. V lost 5 bases to trimming and J lost 12 bases; unmatched junction nucleotides: 5. Germline V lookup: CDR1 SGHAT, CDR2 FQNNGV. CDR3 sequence (DNA): TGTGCCAGCAGCCTGAGCGGGGGGGCACAGTATTTT. It encodes CASSLSGGAQYF.

The gene calls are TRBV6-5 and TRBJ1-3; TRBD1 aligns across 11 bases. The germline gives CDR1 MNHEY, CDR2 SVGAGI. V dropped 5 bases and J dropped 7; count of bases not matched to a gene: 7. The CDR3 totals 15 residues. CDR3 in DNA: TGTGCCAGCAGTGGACAGGGGGCGATTGGTAACACCATATATTTT. Amino acid sequence: CASSGQGAIGNTIYF.

This clone was detected only once. The genes are TRBV28 and TRBJ1-5; D is uncertain. Germline values: CDR1 MDHEN, CDR2 SYDVKM. The CDR3 runs 14 residues. V was trimmed by 1 base and J by 0 bases, leaving 4 bases between them. CDR3 nucleotide sequence: TGTGCCAGCAGTTTATCGGGTAGCAATCAGCCCCAGCATTTT. Translating gives CASSLSGSNQPQHF.

V usage is TRBV10-3 and J usage is TRBJ1-6; 8 nucleotides line up with TRBD1. This CDR3 is built from 16 residues. V gave up 6 bases and J gave up 1 base; unmatched junction bases: 5. From germline, CDR1 is ENHRY and CDR2 SYGVKD. This CDR3 is CAISDRGFSYNSPLHF. In DNA, the CDR3 is TGTGCCATCAGCGACAGGGGATTTTCCTATAATTCACCCCTCCACTTT.

The V gene is TRBV25-1, the J gene TRBJ1-2; no definite D call. Germline values: CDR1 MGHDK, CDR2 SYGVNS. Trimming took off 6 bases at V and 1 base at J, with 3 bases between the two ends. The CDR3 consists of 11 residues. The CDR3 DNA reads TGTGCCAGCAGCAATAACTATGGCTACACCTTC. Protein: CASSNNYGYTF.

This clone was seen once. This chain joins TRBV30 and TRBJ1-3; D perhaps matches TRBD1 (5 bases). V shed 3 bases and J shed 11 bases, with 17 bases lying between them. CDR1 GTSNPN and CDR2 SVGIG come from the germline V gene (reference sequence). The CDR3 extends over 13 amino acids. The CDR3 here is CAWRAPGEGSIYF. CDR3 nucleotides: TGTGCCTGGAGGGCCCCGGGAGAGGGGTCCATATATTTT.

This chain connects TRBV14 to TRBJ1-1, with TRBD1 as a possible D gene (5 bases). The germline CDR1 and CDR2 sequences are SGHDN and FVKESK. The CDR3 has 15 residues. V dropped 3 bases and J dropped 3 bases, with 14 bases sitting between them. CDR3 loop: CASSQPRVSDTEAFF. The CDR3 DNA reads as TGTGCCAGCAGCCAGCCCAGGGTCTCGGACACTGAAGCTTTCTTT.

This clone has a handful of counts. The V call is TRBV14, the J call TRBJ1-1; D not certain. V was pared by 4 bases and J by 0 bases, with 6 bases between. Germline CDR1 SGHDN, CDR2 FVKESK. This CDR3 comprises 13 residues. This CDR3 is CASSRSMNTEAFF. CDR3 sequence (DNA): TGTGCCAGCAGCCGTTCCATGAACACTGAAGCTTTCTTT.

The rearrangement links TRBV29-1 to TRBJ2-5; TRBD2 matches 10 bases. V gave up 6 bases and J gave up 4 bases; unmatched junction bases: 8. Germline V gives CDR1 SQVTM, CDR2 ANQGSEA. This CDR3 spans 14 amino acids. The CDR3 here is CSVKGLAGAETQYF. The CDR3 DNA follows: TGCAGCGTGAAAGGGCTAGCGGGAGCAGAGACCCAGTACTTC.

V gene TRBV6-5 combines with J gene TRBJ2-7; D uncertain. The CDR3 has 15 residues. V was pared by 9 bases and J by 6 bases, with 24 bases between. Germline CDR1 reads MNHEY; CDR2 reads SVGAGI. The CDR3 loop is CASSFTRLDFSEQYF. Here the CDR3 DNA reads TGTGCCAGTTCCTTCACACGTTTAGACTTTAGCGAGCAGTACTTC.

The chain links TRBV27 to TRBJ2-7, with TRBD2 matching over 11 bases. Germline CDR1 reads MNHEY; CDR2 reads SMNVEV (reference sequence). The CDR3 covers 17 residues. With 6 bases clipped from V and 4 bases from J, the junction kept 14 bases outside the gene matches. The CDR3 protein is CASRIGTSGKRGYEQYF. The DNA for the CDR3 is TGTGCCAGCAGGATCGGGACTAGCGGAAAAAGGGGTTACGAGCAGTACTTC.

This clone was detected only a few times. J is TRBJ1-3 and V is TRBV6-6, with a tentative D call TRBD1 (5 bases). The CDR3 sequence is 16 residues long. V was pared by 2 bases and J by 0 bases, with 11 bases between. The germline CDR1 and CDR2 sequences are MNHNY and SVGAGI (reference sequence). The CDR3: CASSYLDIRSGNTIYF. Here the CDR3 DNA reads TGTGCCAGCAGTTACCTGGACATCCGCTCTGGAAACACCATATATTTT.

The chain employs TRBV30 and TRBJ1-1; D unclear. The V end was cut by 2 bases, the J end by 6 bases, with 7 bases between. CDR3 size: 11 residues. The germline gives CDR1 GTSNPN, CDR2 SVGIG (reference sequence). The CDR3, as DNA: TGTGCCTGGAGTTACGGGGCTGAAGCTTTCTTT. Translated: CAWSYGAEAFF. Supplemented by reference TRBV30 and TRBJ1-1, the full variable domain reads SQTIHQWPATLVQPVGSPLSLECTVEGTSNPNLYWYRQAAGRGLQLLFYSVGIGQISSEVPQNLSASRPQDRQFILSSKKLLLSDSGFYLCAWSYGAEAFFGQGTRLTVV.

V and J are TRBV29-1 and TRBJ2-3; TRBD1 matches 8 bases. This CDR3 region has 14 residues. With 3 bases clipped from V and 3 bases from J, the junction kept 5 bases outside the gene matches. Looked up from germline, CDR1 is SQVTM and CDR2 is ANQGSEA. CDR3 DNA: TGCAGCGTTGAGAGACAGGGGAGGACAGATACGCAGTATTTT. It encodes CSVERQGRTDTQYF.

The J gene is TRBJ2-7, the V gene TRBV5-4, with D possibly TRBD1 on 6 matching bases. Trimming removed 2 bases at V and 5 bases at J, with 20 bases between. This CDR3 is built from 16 residues. Germline values: CDR1 SGHNT, CDR2 YYREEE (reference sequence). CDR3 sequence reads: CASSLGPNRELNEQYF. The DNA of the CDR3 is TGTGCCAGCAGCTTAGGACCCAACAGGGAACTGAACGAGCAGTACTTC.